Listed here are 28 T cell receptor beta chains from one sample, sequenced in a study of cytomegalovirus exposure and HLA in healthy donors. The primer mix had 60 Vbeta and 13 Jbeta primers. Sequenced by immunoSEQ multiplex PCR; TCRdb stores in-frame clones only, minus some. The table has over 100,000 clones, 65% to 80% seen once. The sample comprised PBMCs. Receptors originate from a male donor in good health and CMV-seropositive.

This clone was counted once. The genes are TRBV5-6 and TRBJ1-2; D uncertain. Germline-derived CDR1 and CDR2 are SGHDT and YYEEEE. The CDR3 has 14 residues. Trimming pared 0 bases from V and 0 bases from J, leaving 6 bases between. The chain's CDR3 is CASSLGATNYGYTF. In nucleotides, the CDR3 is TGTGCCAGCAGCTTGGGGGCAACTAACTATGGCTACACCTTC.

The V call is TRBV30, the J call TRBJ1-1, with TRBD1 matching over 7 bases. This CDR3 region has 13 residues. CDR1 and CDR2 (germline): GTSNPN, SVGIG (reference sequence). The V segment lost 3 bases and the J segment 0 bases; nucleotides outside the gene matches: 1. CDR3 protein: CAWRGQLNTEAFF. CDR3 nucleotide sequence: TGTGCCTGGAGGGGACAGCTGAACACTGAAGCTTTCTTT.

The chain combines TRBV9 with TRBJ2-1; TRBD2 matches 7 bases. The CDR3 runs 14 residues. V lost 0 bases and J lost 7; bases outside the gene matches: 4. Germline V lookup: CDR1 SGDLS, CDR2 YYNGEE. The CDR3 DNA follows: TGTGCCAGCAGCGTAGGGCTAGCGGTGAATGAGCAGTTCTTC. Translation gives CASSVGLAVNEQFF.

This clone came up a few times. The rearrangement links TRBV7-6 to TRBJ2-3; a possible D gene is TRBD2 (5 bases). Germline assignment: CDR1 SGHVS and CDR2 FNYEAQ. The CDR3 runs to 14 residues. CDR3 sequence: CATSGRGGTDTQYF. The CDR3 nucleotides read TGTGCGACGTCCGGCCGCGGCGGGACAGATACGCAGTATTTT.

The rearrangement links TRBV11-2 to TRBJ2-7; TRBD2 matches 10 bases. This CDR3 is 15 amino acids long. Unmatched junction bases numbered 8, after V lost 0 bases and J lost 9 bases. Germline V gene lookup returns CDR1 SGHAT and CDR2 FQNNGV. CDR3 sequence: CASSLELAGVVGQYF. CDR3 DNA: TGTGCCAGCAGCTTAGAGCTAGCGGGAGTTGTTGGGCAGTACTTC.

This clone was picked up a small number of times. The rearrangement uses TRBV27 and TRBJ2-6; D might be TRBD2 (6 bases). Trimming took 3 bases from V and 2 from J, leaving 14 bases between them. The CDR3 length is 17 residues. Germline-derived CDR1 and CDR2 are MNHEY and SMNVEV (reference sequence). The CDR3, as DNA: TGTGCCAGCAGTTTGGAGGGAGGCAATGCTGGGGCCAACGTCCTGACTTTC. It is translated as CASSLEGGNAGANVLTF.

The chain uses TRBV7-2 and TRBJ1-6; D is ambiguous. The CDR3 is made up of 15 amino acids. The V gene's germline CDR1 is SGHTA and CDR2 FQGNSA. V was shortened by 0 bases and J by 10 bases, with 13 bases between the two germline ends. The CDR3 bases are TGTGCCAGCAGCTTAGCACCAAGAGGGCTCTCACCCCTCCACTTT. Its protein product is CASSLAPRGLSPLHF.

The chain recombines TRBV5-1 with TRBJ2-5; D unresolved. The J call may be mistaken, given a closer DNA end match to TRBJ2-7. Germline CDR1 and CDR2: SGHRS and YFSETQ. The CDR3 length is 14 residues. CDR3 coding DNA: TGCGCCAGCAGCTCTGCCATAACCTCCTACGAGCAGTACTTC. This encodes CASSSAITSYEQYF.

This chain connects TRBV5-1 to TRBJ2-7, with 10 bases that match TRBD2. The CDR3 is 14 amino acids. Per the germline V gene, CDR1 is SGHRS and CDR2 is YFSETQ. V lost 4 bases to trimming and J lost 2 bases; unmatched junction nucleotides: 3. The CDR3 region has the DNA TGCGCCAGCAGCCAAGCGGGAGGGACCTACGAGCAGTACTTC. Its translation: CASSQAGGTYEQYF.

The rearrangement links TRBV7-9 to TRBJ1-5, with a weak D call TRBD1 (5 bases). This CDR3 contains 15 residues. Germline assignment: CDR1 SEHNR and CDR2 FQNEAQ (reference sequence). V was cut by 3 bases and J by 0 bases, with 9 bases left in between. The CDR3 sequence is CASSLAGVSNQPQHF. For the CDR3, the DNA is TGTGCCAGCAGCTTGGCGGGGGTTAGCAATCAGCCCCAGCATTTT. The full variable domain, its missing parts supplied by reference TRBV7-9 and TRBJ1-5, is DTGVSQNPRHKITKRGQNVTFRCDPISEHNRLYWYRQTLGQGPEFLTYFQNEAQLEKSRLLSDRFSAERPKGSFSTLEIQRTEQGDSAMYLCASSLAGVSNQPQHFGDGTRLSIL.

This CDR3 reads CSFRAAGRWTEAFF. CDR3 nucleotide sequence: TGCAGCTTTCGCGCGGCAGGGCGGTGGACTGAAGCTTTCTTT. The chain links TRBV29-1 to TRBJ1-1, with D tentatively TRBD1 (5 bases). Germline loops: CDR1 SQVTM, CDR2 ANQGSEA. The V gene lost 8 bases and the J gene lost 5 bases, with 21 bases spanning the gap. The CDR3 is made up of 14 amino acids.

This clone has more than one count but fewer than ten. This sequence joins TRBV5-6 and TRBJ2-5; 7 bases line up with TRBD2. After removal of 3 bases from V and 5 bases from J, the junction contained 13 bases not matched to a gene. Germline V gives CDR1 SGHDT, CDR2 YYEEEE. CDR3 length: 16 residues. CDR3 nucleotide sequence: TGTGCCAGCAGCTCAATACGAGAGACTAGCCTGGAGACCCAGTACTTC. Translation: CASSSIRETSLETQYF.

J is TRBJ1-2 and V is TRBV6-1; TRBD1 aligns across 9 bases. Germline V gives CDR1 MNHNS, CDR2 SASEGT. There are 14 residues in the CDR3. Trimming cost V 5 bases and J 5 bases; bases outside gene matches: 6. CDR3 region: CASSLRDRDYGYTF. The CDR3 DNA reads as TGTGCCAGCAGTCTCCGGGACAGGGATTATGGCTACACCTTC.

The rearrangement uses TRBV19 and TRBJ2-1; tentatively, D is TRBD1 (6 bases). The germline V and J ends were trimmed by 6 bases and 4 bases, with 7 bases remaining between them. CDR1 and CDR2 from the germline V gene are LNHDA and SQIVND (reference sequence). This CDR3 is built from 12 residues. CDR3 nucleotide sequence: TGTGCCAGTAGCGGACAGTACAATGAGCAGTTCTTC. Residues: CASSGQYNEQFF.

The gene calls are TRBV6-6 and TRBJ2-7; D is undetermined. Germline-derived CDR1 and CDR2 are MNHNY and SVGAGI (reference sequence). Trimming removed 2 bases at V and 3 bases at J, with 2 bases between. The CDR3 spans 11 residues. The DNA for the CDR3 is TGTGCCAGCAGTTACCGCTACGAGCAGTACTTC. As protein: CASSYRYEQYF.

The genes are TRBV6-5 and TRBJ1-6; D remains unclear. Trimming removed 5 bases at V and 7 bases at J, with 12 bases between. Germline V CDR1 and CDR2: MNHEY, SVGAGI. CDR3 length: 14 amino acids. CDR3 sequence reads: CASSKASLNSPLHF. The CDR3 DNA reads TGTGCCAGCAGTAAAGCTTCTCTGAATTCACCCCTCCACTTT.

The rearrangement joins TRBV7-3 to TRBJ2-1, with 10 bases lining up with TRBD2. This CDR3 contains 15 residues. Trimming took 4 bases from V and 7 from J; bases not matched to a gene: 7. The germline V gene encodes CDR1 SGHTA and CDR2 FQGTGA. CDR3 coding DNA: TGTGCCAGCAGCTCGGGACTAGCGTGGGGTAATGAGCAGTTCTTC. This sequence encodes CASSSGLAWGNEQFF.

The gene calls are TRBV27 and TRBJ2-7, with a tentative D call TRBD1 (5 bases). CDR3 size: 14 residues. The germline V and J ends were trimmed by 3 bases and 3 bases, with 12 bases remaining between them. The germline gives CDR1 MNHEY, CDR2 SMNVEV (reference sequence). Written as DNA, the CDR3 is TGTGCCAGCAGTTTCTGGGCAGGGAACTACGAGCAGTACTTC. Its protein product is CASSFWAGNYEQYF.

With respect to this clone: Additional DNA sequences in this sample encode the identical CDR3. The chain employs TRBV30 and TRBJ2-5; tentative D call: TRBD1 (5 bases). This CDR3 is 14 amino acids long. V was pared by 2 bases and J by 4 bases, with 14 bases between. In germline, CDR1 is GTSNPN, CDR2 SVGIG (reference sequence). The CDR3 nucleotides read TGTGCCTGGAGTCTTAGTTTAGGGGCAGAGACCCAGTACTTC. This sequence encodes CAWSLSLGAETQYF. Using reference TRBV30 and TRBJ2-5 for the parts outside the CDR3, the full variable domain is SQTIHQWPATLVQPVGSPLSLECTVEGTSNPNLYWYRQAAGRGLQLLFYSVGIGQISSEVPQNLSASRPQDRQFILSSKKLLLSDSGFYLCAWSLSLGAETQYFGPGTRLLVL.

This clone was seen only a few times. The V gene is TRBV9, the J gene TRBJ2-2; TRBD1 aligns across 9 bases. The ends lost 2 bases at V and 2 bases at J; junction bases unmatched: 7. Germline loops: CDR1 SGDLS, CDR2 YYNGEE. The CDR3 extends over 17 amino acids. CDR3 sequence: CASSVKRDRANTGELFF. The CDR3 region has the DNA TGTGCCAGCAGCGTGAAACGGGACAGGGCAAACACCGGGGAGCTGTTTTTT.

The CDR3 loop reads CASSSRQQETQYF. The CDR3 nucleotides are TGCGCCAGCAGCTCGCGGCAACAAGAGACCCAGTACTTC. V is TRBV5-1 and J is TRBJ2-5, with unresolved D. CDR1 and CDR2 (germline): SGHRS, YFSETQ. This CDR3 region has 13 residues. Trimming took off 3 bases at V and 2 bases at J, with 8 bases between the two ends.

This clone was counted a single time. V gene TRBV10-3 combines with J gene TRBJ2-7; D unresolved. Germline loops: CDR1 ENHRY, CDR2 SYGVKD. CDR3 length: 13 amino acids. Trimming removed 5 bases from V and 3 bases from J, with 11 bases in between. CDR3 sequence (DNA): TGTGCCATCAGTCTAGACCCAAACTACGAGCAGTACTTC. It encodes CAISLDPNYEQYF.

The chain carries TRBV18 and TRBJ2-2; D is uncertain. Germline lookup yields CDR1 KGHSH and CDR2 LQKENI. The CDR3 is 13 residues long. V lost 1 base and J 6 bases, leaving 6 bases between the germline ends. The CDR3 nucleotides read TGTGCCAGCTCACCACTTATAGCCGGGGAGCTGTTTTTT. This encodes CASSPLIAGELFF.

The rearrangement uses TRBV2 and TRBJ2-4, with 8 nucleotides matching TRBD2. The CDR3 extends over 15 amino acids. Unmatched junction bases numbered 17, after V lost 7 bases and J lost 12 bases. Per germline, CDR1 SNHLY and CDR2 FYNNEI. CDR3 loop: CASIFGTSRSDSQYF. The CDR3 bases are TGTGCCAGCATTTTTGGGACTAGTCGATCGGACAGTCAGTACTTC.

In its sample, this clone was seen a few times. J is TRBJ2-7 and V is TRBV6-1; weak D call: TRBD2 (5 bases). Per germline, CDR1 MNHNS and CDR2 SASEGT. V shed 2 bases and J shed 3 bases, with 20 bases lying between them. The CDR3 is 17 amino acids. The CDR3 region is CASSERLPGYNFYEQYF. Here the CDR3 DNA reads TGTGCCAGCAGTGAAAGACTACCGGGCTATAATTTCTACGAGCAGTACTTC.

Written as DNA, the CDR3 is TGCAGCGTGCCAGGAGAACTAGCGGGAGCAGTTGAGCAGTACTTC. As protein: CSVPGELAGAVEQYF. The chain carries TRBV29-1 and TRBJ2-7; TRBD2 agrees at 11 bases. Trimming took 6 bases from V and 7 from J; bases not matched to a gene: 14. CDR1 is SQVTM, CDR2 ANQGSEA, per germline. This CDR3 comprises 15 residues.

The rearrangement uses TRBV19 and TRBJ2-3; 7 nucleotides line up with TRBD1. CDR3 length: 13 amino acids. J gave up 6 bases and V 1 base, and 1 base lay outside the gene matches. From germline, CDR1 is LNHDA and CDR2 SQIVND (reference sequence). Here the CDR3 DNA reads TGTGCCAGTAGTATAGCGGGACAGGATACGCAGTATTTT. This codes for CASSIAGQDTQYF.

Here the CDR3 reads CASSVGASGTYEQYF. The DNA of the CDR3 is TGTGCCAGCAGCGTAGGCGCTAGCGGGACCTACGAGCAGTACTTC. The J gene is TRBJ2-5, the V gene TRBV9; 9 bases line up with TRBD2. Judging by the DNA end, TRBJ2-7 fits better; the J call may be wrong. The CDR3 covers 15 residues. Germline V CDR1 and CDR2: SGDLS, YYNGEE.